The rows below give T cell receptor beta chains drawn from one sample of a study of cytomegalovirus exposure and HLA in healthy donors. Measured with immunoSEQ multiplex PCR; TCRdb has only the in-frame clones, and not every one. Of 250,000 to 400,000 clones in the sample, 70% to 90% are singletons; the top ten hold approximately 0.95%. Sequencing used PBMCs. Receptors were obtained from a man aged 25-40 years in good health and CMV-seronegative. The CDR3 runs from the conserved cysteine through the conserved F or W. The D gene is left open where the match is weak. Clone size, where shown, is once, few, many, or a class for clones that have expanded.

clone size	J gene	D gene	V gene	CDR3 protein	CDR3 DNA
.	TRBJ2-7	.	TRBV6-6	CASSLSGRDEQYF	TGTGCCAGCAGCCTCAGCGGGCGCGACGAGCAGTACTTC
.	TRBJ2-7	TRBD1	TRBV27	CASSLIGQGREQYF	TGTGCCAGCAGTTTAATCGGACAGGGGAGGGAGCAGTACTTC
.	TRBJ2-3	.	TRBV10-2	CASSDSTDTQYF	TGCGCCAGCAGTGACTCCACAGATACGCAGTATTTT
.	TRBJ2-5	TRBD1	TRBV13	CASSPRDRESSETQYF	TGTGCCAGCAGCCCCCGGGACAGGGAGTCGTCAGAGACCCAGTACTTC
.	TRBJ2-1	TRBD2	TRBV27	CASSSYAGGLYNEQFF	TGTGCCAGCAGTTCGTATGCGGGGGGCCTCTACAATGAGCAGTTCTTC
once	TRBJ2-3	TRBD2	TRBV23-1	CAIQWGTPGLANMTDTQYF	TGCGCCATCCAGTGGGGGACACCGGGACTAGCGAATATGACAGATACGCAGTATTTT
once	TRBJ2-3	.	TRBV11-2	CASSLAGRGTDTQYF	TGTGCCAGCAGCTTAGCTGGGCGGGGCACAGATACGCAGTATTTT
.	TRBJ1-2	.	TRBV9	CASSVGGLMSGLDGYTF	TGTGCCAGCAGCGTAGGGGGGCTCATGTCGGGTCTGGATGGCTACACCTTC
few	TRBJ2-7	.	TRBV14	CASSQVGVRGYEQYF	TGTGCCAGCAGCCAAGTCGGGGTGCGAGGGTACGAGCAGTACTTC
.	TRBJ2-7	.	TRBV30	CAWSVRALRASYEQYF	TGTGCCTGGAGTGTACGAGCCTTGAGGGCCTCCTACGAGCAGTACTTC
.	TRBJ2-5	.	TRBV11-2	CASSPPGGPRETQYF	TGTGCCAGCAGCCCCCCCGGGGGGCCCCGGGAGACCCAGTACTTC
once	TRBJ2-2	.	TRBV6-5	CASRRQGTGELFF	TGTGCCAGCAGGAGACAAGGCACCGGGGAGCTGTTTTTT
.	TRBJ1-2	.	TRBV6-1	CASSEEAGSGYGYTF	TGTGCCAGCAGTGAAGAGGCAGGTAGTGGCTATGGCTACACCTTC
few	TRBJ2-7	TRBD1	TRBV7-9	CASSRPEETGIYEQYF	TGTGCCAGCAGCCGCCCCGAGGAGACAGGGATCTACGAGCAGTACTTC
.	TRBJ2-1	TRBD2	TRBV6-5	CASRTSGGPNEQFF	TGTGCCAGCAGGACTAGCGGGGGCCCTAATGAGCAGTTCTTC
.	TRBJ2-1	.	TRBV4-3	CASSQDLHGRIAGHYNEQFF	TGCGCCAGCAGCCAAGATCTCCACGGCAGGATCGCGGGTCACTACAATGAGCAGTTCTTC
.	TRBJ2-3	TRBD1	TRBV11-3	CASSIQGNTDTQYF	TGTGCCAGCAGTATACAGGGGAACACAGATACGCAGTATTTT
.	TRBJ2-3	TRBD2	TRBV5-4	CASSSTSGGKDTQYF	TGTGCCAGCAGCTCGACTAGCGGGGGGAAAGATACGCAGTATTTT
.	TRBJ2-3	TRBD1	TRBV2	CASRLFDRGADTQYF	TGTGCCAGCAGGCTCTTCGACAGGGGGGCAGATACGCAGTATTTT
.	TRBJ1-1	.	TRBV19	CASSEIQANLANTEAFF	TGTGCCAGTAGTGAGATTCAGGCGAACCTAGCCAACACTGAAGCTTTCTTT
.	TRBJ1-1	.	TRBV6-1	CASSEQSRRREAFF	TGTGCCAGCAGTGAACAGAGTCGGAGGAGAGAAGCTTTCTTT
.	TRBJ1-2	.	TRBV25-1	CASIRRRDYGYTF	TGTGCCAGCATCCGACGGAGAGACTATGGCTACACCTTC
once	TRBJ1-2	TRBD1	TRBV7-2	CASSRSGTAYGYTF	TGTGCCAGCAGCCGATCCGGGACAGCGTATGGCTACACCTTC
.	TRBJ1-2	.	TRBV7-2	CASSLEVGRRYGYTF	TGTGCCAGCAGCTTAGAGGTGGGGCGTAGATATGGCTACACCTTC
.	TRBJ2-1	TRBD2	TRBV7-2	CASSLGAGGYNEQFF	TGTGCCAGCAGCTTAGGAGCGGGAGGCTACAATGAGCAGTTCTTC
.	TRBJ1-5	.	TRBV18	CASSAKQGPNQPQHF	TGTGCCAGCTCAGCGAAACAGGGACCCAATCAGCCCCAGCATTTT
.	TRBJ2-2	.	TRBV9	CASSSSGWGVGELFF	TGTGCCAGCAGCTCAAGCGGTTGGGGGGTCGGGGAGCTGTTTTTT
once	TRBJ2-5	.	TRBV27	CASTTGPQETQYF	TGTGCCAGCACTACAGGGCCCCAAGAGACCCAGTACTTC
.	TRBJ1-2	.	TRBV6-6	CASTISANYGYTF	TGTGCCAGCACAATATCGGCTAACTATGGCTACACCTTC
.	TRBJ2-2	.	TRBV12-5	CASGLLDSSRGGELFF	TGTGCTAGTGGTTTGTTGGACTCGAGCAGGGGCGGGGAGCTGTTTTTT
.	TRBJ1-1	.	TRBV27	CASSSRREAFF	TGTGCCAGCAGTTCCCGTCGAGAGGCTTTCTTT
.	TRBJ2-3	.	TRBV2	CASTKQGLDTQYF	TGTGCCAGCACTAAACAGGGATTAGATACGCAGTATTTT
.	TRBJ2-5	.	TRBV6-1	CASSRSEQETQYF	TGTGCCAGCAGCCGCTCAGAACAAGAGACCCAGTACTTC
few	TRBJ1-2	.	TRBV5-1	CASSSLQGTYGYTF	TGCGCCAGCAGCTCCCTGCAGGGGACATATGGCTACACCTTC
.	TRBJ2-7	.	TRBV7-9	CASSSRQDYEQYF	TGTGCCAGCAGCTCCCGACAGGACTACGAGCAGTACTTC
.	TRBJ1-5	.	TRBV6-1	CASKDVTGRQPQHF	TGTGCCAGCAAGGACGTTACAGGACGGCAGCCCCAGCATTTT
.	TRBJ1-2	TRBD1	TRBV5-6	CASSLPTGGLYGYTF	TGTGCCAGCAGCTTGCCGACAGGGGGCCTGTATGGCTACACCTTC
.	TRBJ2-1	TRBD1	TRBV10-3	CAISEGDRGTYNEQFF	TGTGCCATCAGTGAAGGGGACAGGGGGACTTACAATGAGCAGTTCTTC
.	TRBJ2-3	.	TRBV6-1	CASTLVKSTDTQYF	TGTGCCAGCACGCTAGTTAAAAGCACAGATACGCAGTATTTT
.	TRBJ2-7	TRBD1	TRBV2	CASSEGETGISYEQYF	TGTGCCAGCAGTGAAGGAGAGACAGGGATTTCCTACGAGCAGTACTTC
.	TRBJ2-6	.	TRBV18	CASSTPTGTFGANVLTF	TGTGCCAGCTCAACACCCACCGGGACATTCGGGGCCAACGTCCTGACTTTC
.	TRBJ2-3	TRBD1	TRBV2	CASKPGQGADTQYF	TGTGCCAGTAAACCGGGACAGGGGGCAGATACGCAGTATTTT
.	TRBJ1-2	.	TRBV7-2	CASSLPQGSTNYGYTF	TGTGCCAGCAGCTTACCCCAGGGTTCTACTAACTATGGCTACACCTTC
.	TRBJ2-5	TRBD1	TRBV2	CASNRDRGETQYF	TGTGCCAGCAACCGGGACAGGGGAGAGACCCAGTACTTC
.	TRBJ1-2	.	TRBV27	CASSGGQLYGYTF	TGTGCCAGCAGTGGAGGACAGCTCTATGGCTACACCTTC
.	TRBJ2-7	.	TRBV5-4	CASSLVDRRPYEQYF	TGTGCCAGCAGCTTGGTCGACAGAAGACCCTACGAGCAGTACTTC
.	TRBJ2-7	TRBD2	TRBV27	CASRSGLTTYEQYF	TGTGCCAGCCGCTCGGGACTAACCACCTACGAGCAGTACTTC
once	TRBJ1-1	.	TRBV20-1	CSAHLYEAFF	TGCAGTGCTCACTTGTATGAAGCTTTCTTT
.	TRBJ2-7	TRBD2	TRBV27	CASSLSGGVPFYEQYF	TGTGCCAGCAGTTTATCCGGGGGGGTGCCTTTCTACGAGCAGTACTTC
.	TRBJ1-1	TRBD1	TRBV27	CASSTNTGGGGAFF	TGTGCCAGCAGTACTAATACAGGGGGCGGCGGAGCTTTCTTT
.	TRBJ2-5	.	TRBV19	CASSTSSRPGSETQYF	TGTGCCAGTAGTACCTCATCCAGACCGGGATCAGAGACCCAGTACTTC
.	TRBJ2-1	.	TRBV9	CASSPRGAGNEQFF	TGTGCCAGCAGCCCTCGGGGGGCGGGCAATGAGCAGTTCTTC
.	TRBJ1-2	.	TRBV7-2	CASSLAQAWGYTF	TGTGCCAGCAGCTTAGCGCAGGCTTGGGGCTACACCTTC
.	TRBJ1-5	.	TRBV29-1	CSVAQNNQPQHF	TGCAGCGTTGCCCAGAACAATCAGCCCCAGCATTTT
.	TRBJ2-7	TRBD2	TRBV7-9	CASSLISGLATYEQYF	TGTGCCAGCAGCTTAATATCAGGACTAGCGACCTACGAGCAGTACTTC
.	TRBJ2-7	TRBD1	TRBV5-4	CASSTGDSTYEQYF	TGTGCCAGCAGCACAGGGGACAGCACCTACGAGCAGTACTTC
.	TRBJ2-7	.	TRBV11-3	CASSSRAGDHEQYF	TGTGCCAGCAGCTCGAGGGCAGGGGACCACGAGCAGTACTTC
once	TRBJ2-5	.	TRBV2	CASTRTVTQYF	TGTGCCAGCACTCGGACAGTAACCCAGTACTTC
.	TRBJ2-7	.	TRBV7-9	CASSGTPSGNEQYF	TGTGCCAGCAGCGGGACTCCTTCGGGGAACGAGCAGTACTTC